This T cell receptor beta chain was found in a study of molecular identifiers for immune sequencing clone quantification (dated by TCRdb to the late 2010s). Regarding the study in general: In a replicate experiment, RNA from 20,000 or 100,000 naive CD8 T cells was split into five aliquots, four of which were sequenced. CD8 T cells were used in a methods study to benchmark molecular-identifier clustering-based TCR repertoire sequencing (MIDCIRS) and TCR RNA copy counting. Results the study describes overall, beyond this receptor: Modeling indicated about 3 TCR RNA copies recovered per cell, compared with approximately 10 by digital PCR, which implies a capture efficiency of approximately 30%. Spiked-in Jurkat TCR RNA (around 9 copies' worth), which is not part of the donor repertoire, was contained in the naive libraries. Even against a background of about a million naive CD8 T cells, spiked-in Jurkat TCR RNA amounting to a single cell's worth was reported to be detectable. When barcode sub-clustering was omitted, TCR diversity was inflated by chimeric consensus sequences, with chimeras reaching as high as 47%. Identical TCR molecules sharing a barcode could cause highly expanded clone sizes to be underestimated. In CMV-specific effector cells, clones with more than 20 RNA copies contained over 98% of molecules, whereas in naive cells such clones contained under 1% of molecules.

Libraries of naive CD8 T cells were built from anywhere between roughly 17,000 and 1,000,000 sorted cells, with 10%, 30% or 50% of the purified RNA used. On a BD FACSAria II, naive CD8 T cells were FACS-sorted as CD8+CD4-CCR7+CD45RA+ and collected into RLT Plus buffer. Detection sensitivity was tested by spiking Jurkat RNA equal to approximately 9 TCR copies' worth into samples containing roughly 19,000-1,100,000 naive CD8 T cells. Enrichment of CD8 T cells was done with RosetteSep CD8+ T Cell Enrichment Cocktail plus Ficoll-Paque, and ACK red cell lysis came afterward. In regard to this clonotype: There is no known antigen for this receptor. It has no much larger one-base neighbor in the sample; base qualities were not kept.

Libraries were built with PCR. The sample was run on an Illumina HiSeq 4000. Bulk TCR libraries were prepared as previously described, using TCR primers listed in Table S5. Purification of total RNA was performed with the Qiagen AllPrep DNA/RNA kit. Before any analysis, reads coming from multiple sequencing runs of the same library were combined into one pool. For the original study's pipeline: Reads were retained only if their TCR constant sequence matched exactly, and those retained reads were trimmed to 150 nt and grouped according to their 12-nt molecular barcodes. Reads within each barcode group were sub-clustered using a 15% Levenshtein threshold, and quality-weighted consensus sequences were constructed for each RNA molecule. Non-functional sequences were removed, as were lower-count sequences one edit away from another. Barcode sub-clusters with fewer than 20% of the maximum read count were removed, based on fitting two negative binomial distributions. The public reads were quality trimmed at Q25 with fastp and then assembled into clones with MiXCR by TCRdb, keeping productive beta chains. Each entry is one CDR3 protein sequence, shown with its most common DNA and genes. In this record, the V and J calls reflect TCRdb's handling and not the investigators' own analysis. This sample lists approximately 670,000 distinct CDR3 sequences; 20% were detected once. The top ten clones comprise approximately 0.9% of the sample.

Germline trimming: 5 bases from V, 2 bases from J; junction bases outside gene matches: 4. The CDR3, cysteine through phenylalanine, is 15 amino acids long. Kept here is only the CDR3 DNA, which spans 45 bases and is read in frame from base 1. The germline V gene (reference sequence) gives CDR1 as LNHDA and CDR2 as SQIVND. The sequenced material came from naive CD8+ T cells from blood, with Jurkat cell RNA spiked in. The meaning of the sample's cell subset or site label: FACS-sorted CD8+CD4-CCR7+CD45RA+ naive T cells. The receptor comes from a human donor in good health. Some libraries in this study had Jurkat cell RNA spiked in. The rearrangement joined TRBV19 to TRBJ1-1; 11 central nucleotides agree with TRBD1. The sequenced DNA is TGTGCCAGTAGTCTCCGGACAGGGGGCAACACTGAAGCTTTCTTT. This is translated as CASSLRTGGNTEAFF.